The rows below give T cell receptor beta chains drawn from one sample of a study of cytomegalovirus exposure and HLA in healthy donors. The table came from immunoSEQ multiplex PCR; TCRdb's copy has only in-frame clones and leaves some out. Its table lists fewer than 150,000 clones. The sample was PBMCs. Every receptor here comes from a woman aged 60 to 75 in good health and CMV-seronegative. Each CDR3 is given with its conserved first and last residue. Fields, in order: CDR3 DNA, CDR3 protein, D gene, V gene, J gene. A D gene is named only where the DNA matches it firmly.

CDR3 DNA: TGTGCCAGTAGTACCCTCGGTGCAACTAATGAAAAACTGTTTTTT
CDR3 protein: CASSTLGATNEKLFF
D gene: NA
V gene: TRBV19
J gene: TRBJ1-4

CDR3 DNA: TGTGCCTGGAGTGGTAGCGGGAGTGAGACCCAGTACTTC
CDR3 protein: CAWSGSGSETQYF
D gene: TRBD2
V gene: TRBV30
J gene: TRBJ2-5

CDR3 DNA: TGCGCCAGCAGCCCTATGGGGTGGGGCTCGAACACTGAAGCTTTCTTT
CDR3 protein: CASSPMGWGSNTEAFF
D gene: NA
V gene: TRBV5-1
J gene: TRBJ1-1

CDR3 DNA: TGTGCCAGCAGCCCGGACAGCTCGGGCGAGCAGTACTTC
CDR3 protein: CASSPDSSGEQYF
D gene: NA
V gene: TRBV5-4
J gene: TRBJ2-7

CDR3 DNA: TGTGCCACCGAACCGGGACAGGGGGCCTACGAGCAGTACTTC
CDR3 protein: CATEPGQGAYEQYF
D gene: TRBD1
V gene: TRBV7-9
J gene: TRBJ2-7

CDR3 DNA: TGTGCCAGCAGCGTAAGACAGGGCAAAAACACCGGGGAGCTGTTTTTT
CDR3 protein: CASSVRQGKNTGELFF
D gene: TRBD1
V gene: TRBV9
J gene: TRBJ2-2

CDR3 DNA: TGTGCCAGCAGCTTAGGGGGAGGCCGATCTGAAGCTTTCTTT
CDR3 protein: CASSLGGGRSEAFF
D gene: NA
V gene: TRBV7-3
J gene: TRBJ1-1

CDR3 DNA: TGCGCCAGCAGCCTGGCAGGGTTCACTGAAGCTTTCTTT
CDR3 protein: CASSLAGFTEAFF
D gene: NA
V gene: TRBV5-1
J gene: TRBJ1-1

CDR3 DNA: TGTGCCAGTAGTTACAGGGTAAACTCCTACAATGAGCAGTTCTTC
CDR3 protein: CASSYRVNSYNEQFF
D gene: NA
V gene: TRBV19
J gene: TRBJ2-1

CDR3 DNA: TGTGCCAGCAGCGAGGACTTTTCCCCCAGTCAGCCCCAGCATTTT
CDR3 protein: CASSEDFSPSQPQHF
D gene: NA
V gene: TRBV9
J gene: TRBJ1-5

CDR3 DNA: TGTGCCAGCAGCTCGGGGACAGGGGCGGGCGAGCAGTACTTC
CDR3 protein: CASSSGTGAGEQYF
D gene: TRBD1
V gene: TRBV5-4
J gene: TRBJ2-7

CDR3 DNA: NA
CDR3 protein: CASGSGTPSVIGEQYF
D gene: NA
V gene: TRBV12-5
J gene: TRBJ2-7

CDR3 DNA: TGTGCCAGCAGTGAAGACAACATGAACACTGAAGCTTTCTTT
CDR3 protein: CASSEDNMNTEAFF
D gene: NA
V gene: TRBV2
J gene: TRBJ1-1

CDR3 DNA: TGCGCCAGCAGCCAAGGTCGGGCGGGAAGCAATCAGCCCCAGCATTTT
CDR3 protein: CASSQGRAGSNQPQHF
D gene: NA
V gene: TRBV4-1
J gene: TRBJ1-5

CDR3 DNA: TGCAGCGCTGCGGGTAGCTCCTACGAGCAGTACTTC
CDR3 protein: CSAAGSSYEQYF
D gene: NA
V gene: TRBV29-1
J gene: TRBJ2-7

CDR3 DNA: TGTGCCAGTAGTAAGCTCCACGTGGGAGGAGAGACCCAGTACTTC
CDR3 protein: CASSKLHVGGETQYF
D gene: NA
V gene: TRBV19
J gene: TRBJ2-5

CDR3 DNA: TGTGCCAGCAGTGTTGGGCGCGATCAGCCCCAGCATTTT
CDR3 protein: CASSVGRDQPQHF
D gene: NA
V gene: TRBV6-1
J gene: TRBJ1-5

CDR3 DNA: TGCGCCAGCAGTGAGAATATAGCGGGAAGAGTCTTCTTC
CDR3 protein: CASSENIAGRVFF
D gene: TRBD2
V gene: TRBV10-2
J gene: TRBJ2-1